The rows below give T cell receptor beta chains drawn from one sample of a study of T cell changes during pregnancy in multiple sclerosis. Data came from immunoSEQ multiplex PCR; TCRdb stores just in-frame clones and leaves some out. This sample has about 15,000 clones, with about 83% found just once. The sequencing used CD8+ T cells from peripheral blood mononuclear cells, collected in the second trimester of pregnancy. These receptors came from a female donor in good health, enrolled as a control in a pregnancy study. CDR3s include the opening cysteine and the closing phenylalanine or tryptophan. D genes are given only for firm matches. Rows may omit the clone size; those that give it use once, few, many or a size class.

TRBV4-1,.,TRBD1,TRBJ2-7,CASSQASDRVTYEQYF,TGCGCCAGCAGCCAAGCCTCAGACAGGGTAACCTACGAGCAGTACTTC
TRBV4-3,.,TRBD1,TRBJ1-4,CASSSAGIGTGNEKLFF,TGCGCCAGCAGCAGCGCGGGTATCGGGACAGGGAATGAAAAACTGTTTTTT
TRBV5-1,.,.,TRBJ1-1,CASSLWVGYTEAFF,TGCGCCAGCAGCTTGTGGGTCGGGTACACTGAAGCTTTCTTT
TRBV21-1,.,.,TRBJ2-6,CASSKEAGDPGANVLTF,TGTGCCAGCAGCAAAGAAGCGGGCGACCCTGGGGCCAACGTCCTGACTTTC
TRBV6-1,.,.,TRBJ1-6,CATHLLNSPLHF,TGTGCCACCCATCTTCTAAATTCACCCCTCCACTTT
TRBV4-3,.,.,TRBJ1-3,CASSQGGRAGNTIYF,TGCGCCAGCAGCCAAGGAGGAAGAGCTGGAAACACCATATATTTT
TRBV9,.,TRBD1,TRBJ2-3,CASSVDPGTGKYTQYF,TGTGCCAGCAGCGTAGACCCCGGGACAGGGAAATATACGCAGTATTTT
TRBV2,once,.,TRBJ2-7,CASSGWQTYEQYF,TGTGCCAGCAGTGGCTGGCAGACTTACGAGCAGTACTTC
TRBV6-4,few,TRBD1,TRBJ1-1,CASSYSTGQNTEAFF,TGTGCCAGCAGTTACTCGACAGGGCAGAACACTGAAGCTTTCTTT
TRBV5-4,.,.,TRBJ1-2,CASSLAQQPNYGYTF,TGTGCCAGCAGCTTGGCCCAACAGCCTAACTATGGCTACACCTTC
TRBV18,.,.,TRBJ2-3,CASSPPGAGRTDTQYF,TGTGCCAGCTCACCACCGGGAGCCGGGCGCACAGATACGCAGTATTTT
TRBV29-1,.,TRBD1,TRBJ2-3,CSVRGTDTDTQYF,TGCAGCGTCCGAGGGACAGACACAGATACGCAGTATTTT
TRBV5-1,.,.,TRBJ1-5,CASRGVGRCDQPQHF,TGCGCCAGCCGCGGGGTAGGGCGTTGTGATCAGCCCCAGCATTTT
TRBV5-8,few,.,TRBJ2-1,CASSLAEDSFNEQFF,TGTGCCAGCAGCTTGGCCGAAGACAGTTTCAATGAGCAGTTCTTC
TRBV10-3,few,TRBD1,TRBJ1-2,CAISKQGPYGYTF,TGTGCCATCAGTAAACAGGGGCCCTATGGCTACACCTTC
TRBV4-3,.,TRBD1,TRBJ2-7,CASSQQQGIVYEQYF,TGCGCCAGCAGCCAACAACAGGGGATTGTCTACGAGCAGTACTTC
TRBV19,once,TRBD1,TRBJ1-2,CASSLFGQGNGYTF,TGTGCCAGTAGTCTTTTTGGACAGGGAAATGGCTACACCTTC
TRBV7-2,.,.,TRBJ1-1,CASSFGGQTEAFF,TGTGCCAGCAGCTTCGGGGGGCAAACTGAAGCTTTCTTT
TRBV7-2,.,.,TRBJ2-7,CASSPTGGSYEQYF,TGTGCCAGCAGCCCGACCGGGGGCTCCTACGAGCAGTACTTC
TRBV5-5,.,.,TRBJ1-2,CASSFSYQGVYGYTF,TGTGCCAGCAGCTTCTCATACCAGGGTGTCTATGGCTACACCTTC
TRBV7-3,.,.,TRBJ2-1,CASSPAGGMDEQFF,TGTGCCAGCAGCCCCGCTGGGGGCATGGATGAGCAGTTCTTC
TRBV4-3,.,.,TRBJ2-1,CASSQDLVSEQFF,TGCGCCAGCAGCCAAGATCTCGTTAGTGAGCAGTTCTTC
TRBV7-9,.,.,TRBJ1-2,CASSPVNYGYTF,TGTGCCAGCAGCCCAGTGAACTATGGCTACACCTTC
TRBV9,.,.,TRBJ1-1,CASSVGGAGTEAFF,TGTGCCAGCAGCGTAGGGGGAGCGGGCACTGAAGCTTTCTTT
TRBV19,.,.,TRBJ1-6,CASSPRDSSYNSPLHF,TGTGCCAGTAGCCCGCGAGACAGCTCCTATAATTCACCCCTCCACTTT
TRBV15,.,.,TRBJ1-6,CATSRDLWQGGRSPLHF,TGTGCCACCAGCAGAGATTTATGGCAGGGTGGACGCTCACCCCTCCACTTT
TRBV13,medium-sized,.,TRBJ1-2,CASSLVAGANGYTF,TGTGCCAGCAGCTTAGTGGCGGGGGCAAATGGCTACACCTTC
TRBV30,.,.,TRBJ1-4,CAWSVGVGGGEKLFF,TGTGCCTGGAGTGTAGGCGTCGGGGGAGGCGAAAAACTGTTTTTT
TRBV6-1,.,TRBD1,TRBJ2-6,CASSATGTGANVLTF,TGTGCCAGCTCAGCGACAGGGACCGGGGCCAACGTCCTGACTTTC
TRBV12-2,.,.,TRBJ1-2,CASRLARRTGDDYGYTF,TGTGCAAGTCGCTTAGCCAGACGGACAGGGGACGACTATGGCTACACCTTC
TRBV7-9,.,.,TRBJ1-2,CAESPDYGYTF,TGTGCCGAGTCCCCCGACTATGGCTACACCTTC
TRBV14,.,TRBD1,TRBJ2-7,CASSGVGTGSYEQYF,TGTGCCAGCAGCGGAGTCGGGACAGGGTCCTACGAGCAGTACTTC
TRBV4-2,.,.,TRBJ1-4,CASSQDIESLSRGKLFF,TGTGCCAGCAGCCAAGATATCGAGTCGCTTTCAAGGGGAAAACTGTTTTTT
TRBV7-3,.,TRBD1,TRBJ1-1,CASSPPNEGATEAFF,TGTGCCAGCAGCCCGCCGAACGAGGGGGCCACTGAAGCTTTCTTT
TRBV18,.,TRBD1,TRBJ2-3,CASSRQGGETDTQYF,TGTGCCAGCTCACGACAGGGGGGGGAGACAGATACGCAGTATTTT
TRBV4-3,.,TRBD1,TRBJ2-1,CASSQDWGQGFDEQFF,TGCGCCAGCAGCCAAGATTGGGGACAGGGTTTCGATGAGCAGTTCTTC
TRBV5-1,.,.,TRBJ1-3,CASSLGGGSAGNTIYF,TGCGCCAGCAGCTTGGGGGGGGGCTCTGCTGGAAACACCATATATTTT
TRBV7-9,.,.,TRBJ2-3,CASSLPISGTYTDTQYF,TGTGCCAGCAGCTTACCAATATCCGGGACTTACACAGATACGCAGTATTTT
TRBV4-3,.,.,TRBJ1-5,CASSQGGRGQPQHF,TGCGCCAGCAGCCAAGGCGGCAGGGGACAGCCCCAGCATTTT
TRBV7-8,.,TRBD1,TRBJ1-1,CASSFGTGGKTEAFF,TGTGCCAGCAGCTTTGGGACAGGGGGAAAAACTGAAGCTTTCTTT
TRBV19,.,.,TRBJ2-1,CASSGGTHYNEQFF,TGTGCCAGTAGTGGTGGGACACATTACAATGAGCAGTTCTTC
TRBV9,.,.,TRBJ1-4,CASSLQGGKLFF,TGTGCCAGCAGCCTTCAAGGGGGAAAACTGTTTTTT
TRBV5-5,.,TRBD2,TRBJ2-7,CASSFGGSYEQYF,TGTGCCAGCAGCTTCGGGGGGTCCTACGAGCAGTACTTC
TRBV27,.,TRBD1,TRBJ2-6,CASSPYRGLTNVLTF,TGTGCCAGCAGTCCCTACAGGGGGCTGACCAACGTCCTGACTTTC
TRBV9,.,TRBD1,TRBJ1-2,CASSVDGGQGYWGYTF,TGTGCCAGCAGCGTAGATGGGGGACAGGGGTATTGGGGCTACACCTTC
TRBV6-1,.,.,TRBJ1-1,CASSEDVGGLTSEAFF,TGTGCCAGCAGTGAGGACGTGGGAGGGCTAACTTCTGAAGCTTTCTTT
TRBV28,once,TRBD1,TRBJ1-2,CASRDGTEPNYGYTF,TGTGCCAGCAGAGACGGGACAGAACCAAACTATGGCTACACCTTC
TRBV27,.,TRBD1,TRBJ2-7,CASSGYRGAYEQYF,TGTGCCAGCAGTGGCTACAGGGGGGCCTACGAGCAGTACTTC
TRBV10-3,.,.,TRBJ2-2,CAISGTGGPNTGELFF,TGTGCCATCAGTGGGACCGGGGGGCCGAACACCGGGGAGCTGTTTTTT
TRBV16,.,.,TRBJ1-1,CASSHSGNTEAFF,TGTGCCAGCAGCCATAGTGGGAACACTGAAGCTTTCTTT
TRBV14,.,TRBD1,TRBJ2-7,CASSPPNPGTGAYEQYF,TGTGCCAGCAGCCCCCCAAATCCCGGGACAGGGGCGTACGAGCAGTACTTC
TRBV10-2,.,.,TRBJ2-6,CASSGAGQLVSGANVLTF,TGCGCCAGCAGTGGGGCCGGACAGTTAGTCTCTGGGGCCAACGTCCTGACTTTC
TRBV7-3,once,.,TRBJ2-7,CASSQSGQSYEQYF,TGTGCCAGCAGCCAGAGTGGGCAGTCCTACGAGCAGTACTTC
TRBV11-2,once,.,TRBJ1-3,CASSPWGRSGNTIYF,TGTGCCAGCAGCCCCTGGGGGCGTTCTGGAAACACCATATATTTT
TRBV11-1,once,TRBD2,TRBJ2-3,CASSFGLGTTDTQYF,TGTGCCAGCAGCTTTGGACTAGGGACCACAGATACGCAGTATTTT
TRBV10-3,.,TRBD1,TRBJ2-7,CAISDPGQGFAEQYF,TGTGCCATCAGTGATCCGGGACAGGGGTTTGCGGAGCAGTACTTC
TRBV15,.,.,TRBJ2-5,CATSRDGGAGETQYF,TGTGCCACCAGCAGAGATGGGGGGGCTGGGGAGACCCAGTACTTC
TRBV28,.,.,TRBJ1-1,CASSFYLNEAFF,TGTGCCAGCAGTTTTTATTTAAATGAAGCTTTCTTT
TRBV11-2,.,.,TRBJ2-1,CASSLDPSSYNEQFF,TGTGCCAGCAGCTTAGACCCGAGCTCCTACAATGAGCAGTTCTTC
TRBV7-8,.,.,TRBJ1-5,CASSYRGVSNQPQHF,TGTGCCAGCAGCTACCGGGGAGTTAGCAATCAGCCCCAGCATTTT